This TCR beta chain was obtained from a study of blood T cell repertoires in COVID-19. Background on the study: The origin of the acute and convalescent COVID-19 samples was the United States, Italy and Spain.

Germline V CDR1 and CDR2: LNHNV, YYDKDF (reference sequence). V lost 5 bases and J 5 bases, leaving 12 bases between the germline ends. This CDR3 spans 13 amino acids. Original data processing: Amplifying reference gene primers gave estimates of nucleated cell counts. TCRdb's table, derived via immunoSEQ multiplex PCR, lists solely in-frame clones and lacks some. From that table come the V and J calls and clone size; the DNA was used to work out D and trimming. The sample carries approximately 260,000 clones, about 91% recorded once. The sample was peripheral blood. The chain links TRBV15 to TRBJ2-5; tentative D call: TRBD2 (5 bases). The clonotype comes from a woman in her thirties or forties who had recovered from COVID-19. For the CDR3, the DNA is TGTGCCACCAGCGGGTGGGGAGATGAGACCCAGTACTTC. This codes for CATSGWGDETQYF.